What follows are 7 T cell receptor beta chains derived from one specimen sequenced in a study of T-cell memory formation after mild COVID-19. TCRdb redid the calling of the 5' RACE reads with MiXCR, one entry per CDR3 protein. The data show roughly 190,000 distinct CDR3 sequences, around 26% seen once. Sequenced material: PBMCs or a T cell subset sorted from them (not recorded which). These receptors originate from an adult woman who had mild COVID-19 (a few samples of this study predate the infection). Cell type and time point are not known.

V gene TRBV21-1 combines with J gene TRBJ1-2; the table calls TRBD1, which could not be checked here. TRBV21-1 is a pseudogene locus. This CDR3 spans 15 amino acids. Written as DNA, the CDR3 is TGTGCCAGCAGCGACCGGGACAGGGGGAACTATGGCTACACCTTC. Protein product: CASSDRDRGNYGYTF.

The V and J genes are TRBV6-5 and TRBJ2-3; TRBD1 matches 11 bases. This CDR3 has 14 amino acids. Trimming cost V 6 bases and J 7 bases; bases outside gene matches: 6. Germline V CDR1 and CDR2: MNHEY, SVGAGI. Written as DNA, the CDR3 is TGTGCCAGCAGAAAGGACAGGGGGCGGAATACGCAGTATTTT. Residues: CASRKDRGRNTQYF.

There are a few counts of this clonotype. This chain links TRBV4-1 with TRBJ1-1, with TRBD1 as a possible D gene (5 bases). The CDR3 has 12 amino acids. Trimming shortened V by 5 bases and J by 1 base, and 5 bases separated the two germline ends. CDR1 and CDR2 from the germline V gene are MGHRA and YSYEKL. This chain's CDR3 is CASSGANTEAFF. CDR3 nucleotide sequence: TGCGCCAGCAGCGGGGCGAACACTGAAGCTTTCTTT.

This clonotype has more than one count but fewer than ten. CDR3 region: CASSPSRAGETQYF. The CDR3 DNA follows: TGTGCCAGCTCACCCTCGAGGGCCGGAGAGACCCAGTACTTC. This chain connects TRBV18 to TRBJ2-5; D is perhaps TRBD2 (5 bases). In germline, CDR1 is KGHSH, CDR2 LQKENI. Trimming cost V 3 bases and J 4 bases, with 12 bases left between them. This CDR3 contains 14 residues.

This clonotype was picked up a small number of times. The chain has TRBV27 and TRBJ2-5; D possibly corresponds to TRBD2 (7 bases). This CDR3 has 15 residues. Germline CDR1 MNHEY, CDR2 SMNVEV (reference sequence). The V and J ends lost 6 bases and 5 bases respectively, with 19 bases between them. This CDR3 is CASSFSGGLSETQYF. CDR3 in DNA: TGTGCCAGCAGCTTTTCCGGGGGGCTATCGGAGACCCAGTACTTC.

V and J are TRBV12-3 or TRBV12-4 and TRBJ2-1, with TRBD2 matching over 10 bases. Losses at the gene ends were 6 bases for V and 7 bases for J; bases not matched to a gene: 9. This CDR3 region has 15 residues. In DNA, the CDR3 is TGTGCCAGCAGGTGGGCTAGCGGGGGTACTAATGAGCAGTTCTTC. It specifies CASRWASGGTNEQFF.

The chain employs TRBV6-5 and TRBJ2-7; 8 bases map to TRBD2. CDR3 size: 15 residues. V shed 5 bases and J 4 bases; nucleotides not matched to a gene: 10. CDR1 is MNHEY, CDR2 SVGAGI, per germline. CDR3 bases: TGTGCCAGCAGTGTCTCCGGGACTAGGGGGTACGAGCAGTACTTC. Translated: CASSVSGTRGYEQYF.